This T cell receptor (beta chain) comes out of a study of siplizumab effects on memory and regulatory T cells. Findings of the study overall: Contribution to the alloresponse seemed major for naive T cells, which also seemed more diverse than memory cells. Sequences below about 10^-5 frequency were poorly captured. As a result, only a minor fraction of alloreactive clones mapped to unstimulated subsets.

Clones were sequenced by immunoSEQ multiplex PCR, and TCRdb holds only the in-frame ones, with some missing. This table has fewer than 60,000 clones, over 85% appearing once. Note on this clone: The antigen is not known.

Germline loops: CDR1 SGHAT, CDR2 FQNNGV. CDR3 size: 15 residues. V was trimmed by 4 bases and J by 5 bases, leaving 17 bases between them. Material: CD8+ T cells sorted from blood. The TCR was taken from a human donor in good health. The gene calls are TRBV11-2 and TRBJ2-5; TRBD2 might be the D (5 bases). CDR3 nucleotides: TGTGCCAGCAGCTCGTTCCTAAAGACGGGGGAGACCCAGTACTTC. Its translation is CASSSFLKTGETQYF. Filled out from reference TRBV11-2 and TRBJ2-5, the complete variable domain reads EAGVAQSPRYKIIEKRQSVAFWCNPISGHATLYWYQQILGQGPKLLIQFQNNGVVDDSQLPKDRFSAERLKGVDSTLKIQPAKLEDSAVYLCASSSFLKTGETQYFGPGTRLLVL.